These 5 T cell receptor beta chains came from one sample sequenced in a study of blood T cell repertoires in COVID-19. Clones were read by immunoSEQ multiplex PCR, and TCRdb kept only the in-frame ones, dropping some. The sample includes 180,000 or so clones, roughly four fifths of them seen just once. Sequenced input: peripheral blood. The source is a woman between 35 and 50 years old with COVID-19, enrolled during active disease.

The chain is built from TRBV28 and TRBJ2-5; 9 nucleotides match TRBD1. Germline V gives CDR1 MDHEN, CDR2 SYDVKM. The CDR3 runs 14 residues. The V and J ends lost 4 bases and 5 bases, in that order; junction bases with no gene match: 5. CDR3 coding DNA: TGTGCCAGCAGTTCGACAGGGGGTGCGGAGACCCAGTACTTC. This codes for CASSSTGGAETQYF.

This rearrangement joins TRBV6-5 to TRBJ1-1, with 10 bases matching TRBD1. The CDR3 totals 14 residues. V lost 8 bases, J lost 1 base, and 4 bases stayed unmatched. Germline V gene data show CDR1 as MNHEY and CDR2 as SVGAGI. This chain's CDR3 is CASWDRGENTEAFF. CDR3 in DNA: TGTGCCAGCTGGGACAGGGGAGAGAACACTGAAGCTTTCTTT.

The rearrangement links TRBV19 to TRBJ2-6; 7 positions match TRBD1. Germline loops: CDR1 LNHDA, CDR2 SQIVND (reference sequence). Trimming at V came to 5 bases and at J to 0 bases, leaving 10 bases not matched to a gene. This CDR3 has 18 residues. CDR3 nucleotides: TGTGCCAGTAGTTACAGCACCGGGACAGCCTCTGGGGCCAACGTCCTGACTTTC. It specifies CASSYSTGTASGANVLTF.

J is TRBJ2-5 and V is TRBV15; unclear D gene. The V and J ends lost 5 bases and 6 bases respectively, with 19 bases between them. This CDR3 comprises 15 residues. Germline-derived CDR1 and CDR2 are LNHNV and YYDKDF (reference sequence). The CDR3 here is CATSPGVANLKTQYF. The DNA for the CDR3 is TGTGCCACCAGCCCCGGAGTAGCCAACCTGAAGACCCAGTACTTC.

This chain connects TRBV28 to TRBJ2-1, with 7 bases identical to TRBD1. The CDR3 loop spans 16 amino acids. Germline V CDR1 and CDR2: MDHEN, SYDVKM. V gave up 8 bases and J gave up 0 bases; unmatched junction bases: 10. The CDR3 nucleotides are TGTGCCAGCGACAGGGCTCCCTTCAGCTCCTACAATGAGCAGTTCTTC. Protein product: CASDRAPFSSYNEQFF.